The rows below give T cell receptor beta chains drawn from one sample of a study of cytomegalovirus exposure and HLA in healthy donors. Generated by immunoSEQ multiplex PCR, the TCRdb table keeps only in-frame clones and is missing some. In the table there are about 200,000 clones, more than 65% of which are singletons. What was sequenced was PBMCs. These receptors were taken from a woman aged 25 to 39 in good health and CMV-seropositive. Each CDR3 is given with its conserved first and last residue. The order of the fields is CDR3 DNA, CDR3 protein, clone size, V gene, D gene, J gene. A D gene is named only where the DNA matches it firmly. Clone size appears in some rows only: once, few, many, or a class for an expanded clone.

CDR3nt: TGTGCCAGCAGCTTGGGTAGGGACTGGTCCTACGAGCAGTACTTC; CDR3aa: CASSLGRDWSYEQYF; abundance: -; v_gene: TRBV5-6; d_gene: -; j_gene: TRBJ2-7
CDR3nt: TGTGCCAGCAGTCTTGCCGGGGAGACCTACGAGCAGTACTTC; CDR3aa: CASSLAGETYEQYF; abundance: -; v_gene: TRBV7-2; d_gene: -; j_gene: TRBJ2-7
CDR3nt: TGTGCCAGCAGTACTGACAGGGGAACTGAAGCTTTCTTT; CDR3aa: CASSTDRGTEAFF; abundance: -; v_gene: TRBV13; d_gene: TRBD1; j_gene: TRBJ1-1
CDR3nt: TGTGCCAGCAGATCCGAGGTCGGCAATCAGCCCCAGCATTTT; CDR3aa: CASRSEVGNQPQHF; abundance: -; v_gene: TRBV2; d_gene: -; j_gene: TRBJ1-5
CDR3nt: TGCGCCAGCAGCTTGGGACAGCACTCTGGAAACACCATATATTTT; CDR3aa: CASSLGQHSGNTIYF; abundance: -; v_gene: TRBV5-1; d_gene: -; j_gene: TRBJ1-3
CDR3nt: TGTGCCAGCAGTATCGGGACTAGCGGGGGTGTCATTCAGTACTTC; CDR3aa: CASSIGTSGGVIQYF; abundance: -; v_gene: TRBV6-5; d_gene: TRBD2; j_gene: TRBJ2-4
CDR3nt: TGTGCCAGCAGCCGGACAGATAGCAATCAGCCCCAGCATTTT; CDR3aa: CASSRTDSNQPQHF; abundance: -; v_gene: TRBV6-5; d_gene: -; j_gene: TRBJ1-5
CDR3nt: TGTGCCTGGAGTGTACGACATCCTGAAGCTTTCTTT; CDR3aa: CAWSVRHPEAFF; abundance: -; v_gene: TRBV30; d_gene: -; j_gene: TRBJ1-1
CDR3nt: TGTGCCAGCAGCACTGAAGAAGCTTTCTTT; CDR3aa: CASSTEEAFF; abundance: -; v_gene: TRBV9; d_gene: -; j_gene: TRBJ1-1
CDR3nt: TGCAGTGCTGCGGGGACAGAGACCCAGTACTTC; CDR3aa: CSAAGTETQYF; abundance: -; v_gene: TRBV20-1; d_gene: -; j_gene: TRBJ2-5
CDR3nt: TGCGCCAGCAGCCCGCACTCCGGAGAGACCCAGTACTTC; CDR3aa: CASSPHSGETQYF; abundance: -; v_gene: TRBV5-1; d_gene: -; j_gene: TRBJ2-5
CDR3nt: TGTGCCAGCCGGGGTGCAGCCAAAAACATTCAGTACTTC; CDR3aa: CASRGAAKNIQYF; abundance: -; v_gene: TRBV6-5; d_gene: -; j_gene: TRBJ2-4
CDR3nt: TGTGCCAGCAGCCCGGGACTAGGCCATGAGCAGTTCTTC; CDR3aa: CASSPGLGHEQFF; abundance: -; v_gene: TRBV11-3; d_gene: TRBD2; j_gene: TRBJ2-1
CDR3nt: TGTGCCAGCAGTTTTGGGGGGTGGGGCACAGATACGCAGTATTTT; CDR3aa: CASSFGGWGTDTQYF; abundance: -; v_gene: TRBV27; d_gene: -; j_gene: TRBJ2-3
CDR3nt: TGCGCCAGCAGTCAATATCCGGACAGGGACTACAATGAGCAGTTCTTC; CDR3aa: CASSQYPDRDYNEQFF; abundance: -; v_gene: TRBV23-1; d_gene: TRBD1; j_gene: TRBJ2-1
CDR3nt: TGTGCCAGCAGCCGGTACGAAAGGAGCTCTGGGGCCAACGTCCTGACTTTC; CDR3aa: CASSRYERSSGANVLTF; abundance: -; v_gene: TRBV28; d_gene: -; j_gene: TRBJ2-6
CDR3nt: TGTGCCAGCAGCTTCCCCCCTACCGGGGAGCTGTTTTTT; CDR3aa: CASSFPPTGELFF; abundance: -; v_gene: TRBV7-9; d_gene: -; j_gene: TRBJ2-2
CDR3nt: TGTGCCAGCAGTTTACCGGGGGAGACCCAGTACTTC; CDR3aa: CASSLPGETQYF; abundance: few; v_gene: TRBV28; d_gene: -; j_gene: TRBJ2-5
CDR3nt: TGCAGCGTTGAGATGGGACAGGGTCATGGCTACACCTTC; CDR3aa: CSVEMGQGHGYTF; abundance: -; v_gene: TRBV29-1; d_gene: TRBD1; j_gene: TRBJ1-2
CDR3nt: TGCGCCAGCAGCCAAGTTAGCGGAGGGGCAGATACGCAGTATTTT; CDR3aa: CASSQVSGGADTQYF; abundance: -; v_gene: TRBV4-1; d_gene: -; j_gene: TRBJ2-3
CDR3nt: TGTGCCAGCTCACCACGGGCAGAAACCTACGAGCAGTACTTC; CDR3aa: CASSPRAETYEQYF; abundance: -; v_gene: TRBV18; d_gene: -; j_gene: TRBJ2-7
CDR3nt: TGTGCCAGCGTGGGGGACAGATCGCGTCAGCTTCACTTC; CDR3aa: CASVGDRSRQLHF; abundance: -; v_gene: TRBV6-5; d_gene: TRBD1; j_gene: TRBJ2-7
CDR3nt: TGTGCCAGTAGGAGACAGGGTAACTATGGCTACACCTTC; CDR3aa: CASRRQGNYGYTF; abundance: -; v_gene: TRBV19; d_gene: TRBD1; j_gene: TRBJ1-2
CDR3nt: TGTGCCAGCACGCTGGCGGTCGGTCCGAATGAGCAGTTCTTC; CDR3aa: CASTLAVGPNEQFF; abundance: few; v_gene: TRBV6-6; d_gene: -; j_gene: TRBJ2-1
CDR3nt: TGTGCCAGCAGCTTGGGGGGGACAGGATATCAGCCCCAGCATTTT; CDR3aa: CASSLGGTGYQPQHF; abundance: -; v_gene: TRBV5-6; d_gene: TRBD1; j_gene: TRBJ1-5
CDR3nt: TGTGCCAGCAGTTTATCACCAGCTAACTATGGCTACACCTTC; CDR3aa: CASSLSPANYGYTF; abundance: -; v_gene: TRBV27; d_gene: -; j_gene: TRBJ1-2
CDR3nt: TGTGCCACGGGCGGGAGGATCACAGATACGCAGTATTTT; CDR3aa: CATGGRITDTQYF; abundance: once; v_gene: TRBV15; d_gene: TRBD2; j_gene: TRBJ2-3
CDR3nt: TGCAGCGTCACTTCGTCTGGGGCCAACGTCCTGACTTTC; CDR3aa: CSVTSSGANVLTF; abundance: -; v_gene: TRBV29-1; d_gene: -; j_gene: TRBJ2-6
CDR3nt: TGTGCCAGCAGCTTAGCGAGGACAGGGAGTTTCGATGAGCAGTTCTTC; CDR3aa: CASSLARTGSFDEQFF; abundance: once; v_gene: TRBV7-9; d_gene: TRBD1; j_gene: TRBJ2-1
CDR3nt: TGTGCCAGCAGTTCGGCTACAGTAGCAACTAATGAAAAACTGTTTTTT; CDR3aa: CASSSATVATNEKLFF; abundance: -; v_gene: TRBV6-5; d_gene: -; j_gene: TRBJ1-4
CDR3nt: TGTGCCAGCAGTATGACAGGGAGGAACACTGAAGCTTTCTTT; CDR3aa: CASSMTGRNTEAFF; abundance: -; v_gene: TRBV6-5; d_gene: TRBD1; j_gene: TRBJ1-1
CDR3nt: TGTGCCAGCAGCCAAGCAAGACTAGCGGAATACTACGAGCAGTACTTC; CDR3aa: CASSQARLAEYYEQYF; abundance: -; v_gene: TRBV14; d_gene: TRBD2; j_gene: TRBJ2-7
CDR3nt: TGTGCCAGCAGCTTTGGACACCTCTACGAGCAGTACTTC; CDR3aa: CASSFGHLYEQYF; abundance: -; v_gene: TRBV5-4; d_gene: -; j_gene: TRBJ2-7
CDR3nt: TGTGCCTGGAGTGTATCCGGGATAGGTCAGTTCTTC; CDR3aa: CAWSVSGIGQFF; abundance: -; v_gene: TRBV30; d_gene: -; j_gene: TRBJ2-1
CDR3nt: TGCAGCGTCCGCACCCCTAGTCTTGCGTACTTC; CDR3aa: CSVRTPSLAYF; abundance: -; v_gene: TRBV29-1; d_gene: -; j_gene: TRBJ2-5
CDR3nt: TGCAGCGCCTGGACCCAGGGCACTGAAGCTTTCTTT; CDR3aa: CSAWTQGTEAFF; abundance: -; v_gene: TRBV29-1; d_gene: -; j_gene: TRBJ1-1
CDR3nt: TGTGCCAGCAGTTACTCCGGTAGCGGGAGGTCCTACGAGCAGTACTTC; CDR3aa: CASSYSGSGRSYEQYF; abundance: -; v_gene: TRBV6-5; d_gene: TRBD2; j_gene: TRBJ2-7
CDR3nt: TGTGCCGTCCTCGCCGGGAGTACAGATACGCAGTATTTT; CDR3aa: CAVLAGSTDTQYF; abundance: -; v_gene: TRBV10-3; d_gene: -; j_gene: TRBJ2-3
CDR3nt: TGTGCCAGCAGCCCGGGACAGGGACCCACTGAAGCTTTCTTT; CDR3aa: CASSPGQGPTEAFF; abundance: -; v_gene: TRBV5-6; d_gene: TRBD1; j_gene: TRBJ1-1
CDR3nt: TGTGCCTGGAGTGTATATGGAGGTAAAGATACGCAGTATTTT; CDR3aa: CAWSVYGGKDTQYF; abundance: -; v_gene: TRBV30; d_gene: -; j_gene: TRBJ2-3
CDR3nt: TGTGCCAGCGGGAATGGAGTCGGGGGGGGAAACACCATATATTTT; CDR3aa: CASGNGVGGGNTIYF; abundance: -; v_gene: TRBV6-6; d_gene: -; j_gene: TRBJ1-3
CDR3nt: TGCAGCGGCCTTACTGGGACAGGGTCAGGGGGCTACACCTTC; CDR3aa: CSGLTGTGSGGYTF; abundance: -; v_gene: TRBV29-1; d_gene: TRBD1; j_gene: TRBJ1-2
CDR3nt: TGCGCCAGCAGCCAAGGGGGGCAAATGCTTGGCTACACCTTC; CDR3aa: CASSQGGQMLGYTF; abundance: -; v_gene: TRBV4-1; d_gene: -; j_gene: TRBJ1-2
CDR3nt: TGTGCCAGCAGTGGAGGGACAATAAAGAACACTGAAGCTTTCTTT; CDR3aa: CASSGGTIKNTEAFF; abundance: -; v_gene: TRBV2; d_gene: -; j_gene: TRBJ1-1
CDR3nt: TGTGCCAGCAGGGGGACTAGCGGGAGCATCGGGGAGCTGTTTTTT; CDR3aa: CASRGTSGSIGELFF; abundance: -; v_gene: TRBV2; d_gene: TRBD2; j_gene: TRBJ2-2
CDR3nt: TGTGCTAGCAGCGCAAACAGGGACACTGAAGCTTTCTTT; CDR3aa: CASSANRDTEAFF; abundance: -; v_gene: TRBV7-7; d_gene: -; j_gene: TRBJ1-1
CDR3nt: TGCAGTGCTAGAGAGCAGGGGCTGTTTTTT; CDR3aa: CSAREQGLFF; abundance: -; v_gene: TRBV20-1; d_gene: -; j_gene: TRBJ1-4
CDR3nt: TGTGCCAGCAGTTTATCCCCGGGACTAGCGTACGAGCAGTACTTC; CDR3aa: CASSLSPGLAYEQYF; abundance: -; v_gene: TRBV28; d_gene: TRBD2; j_gene: TRBJ2-7
CDR3nt: TGTGCCAGCAGGACAGGCTCGACCTACGAGCAGTACTTC; CDR3aa: CASRTGSTYEQYF; abundance: -; v_gene: TRBV6-5; d_gene: -; j_gene: TRBJ2-7